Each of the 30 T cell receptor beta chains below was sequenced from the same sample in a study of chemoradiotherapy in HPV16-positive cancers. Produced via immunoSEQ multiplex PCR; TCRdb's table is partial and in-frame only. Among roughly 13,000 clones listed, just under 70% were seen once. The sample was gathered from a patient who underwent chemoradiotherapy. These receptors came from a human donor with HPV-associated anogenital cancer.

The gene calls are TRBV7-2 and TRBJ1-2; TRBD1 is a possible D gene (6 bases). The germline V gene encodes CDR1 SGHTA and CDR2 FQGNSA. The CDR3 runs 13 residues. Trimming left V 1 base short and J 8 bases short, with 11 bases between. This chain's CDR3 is CASSLDRVRGYTF. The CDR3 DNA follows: TGTGCCAGCAGCTTAGACAGGGTGCGAGGCTACACCTTC.

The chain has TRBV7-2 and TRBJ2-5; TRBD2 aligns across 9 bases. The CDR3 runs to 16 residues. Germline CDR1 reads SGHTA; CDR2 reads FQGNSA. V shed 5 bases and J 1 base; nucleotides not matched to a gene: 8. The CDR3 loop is CASSTRLADSQETQYF. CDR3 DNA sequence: TGTGCCAGCAGCACGCGACTAGCGGATTCCCAAGAGACCCAGTACTTC. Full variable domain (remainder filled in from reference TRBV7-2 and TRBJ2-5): GAGVSQSPSNKVTEKGKDVELRCDPISGHTALYWYRQSLGQGLEFLIYFQGNSAPDKSGLPSDRFSAERTGGSVSTLTIQRTQQEDSAVYLCASSTRLADSQETQYFGPGTRLLVL.

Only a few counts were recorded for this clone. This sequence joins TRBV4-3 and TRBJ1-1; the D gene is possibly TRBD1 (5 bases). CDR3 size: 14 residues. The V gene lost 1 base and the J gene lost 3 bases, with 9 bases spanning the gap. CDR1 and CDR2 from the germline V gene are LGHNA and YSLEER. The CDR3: CASSQVRDDTEAFF. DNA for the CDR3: TGCGCCAGCAGCCAAGTGAGGGACGACACTGAAGCTTTCTTT.

The CDR3: CASSFRTGTGNSPHEQYF. CDR3 nucleotides: TGCGCCAGCAGCTTTCGAACCGGGACAGGGAATTCCCCCCACGAGCAGTACTTC. This rearrangement joins TRBV5-1 to TRBJ2-7, with 9 bases matching TRBD1. Germline V gives CDR1 SGHRS, CDR2 YFSETQ. The CDR3 sequence is 18 residues long. Unmatched junction bases numbered 17, after V lost 2 bases and J lost 5 bases.

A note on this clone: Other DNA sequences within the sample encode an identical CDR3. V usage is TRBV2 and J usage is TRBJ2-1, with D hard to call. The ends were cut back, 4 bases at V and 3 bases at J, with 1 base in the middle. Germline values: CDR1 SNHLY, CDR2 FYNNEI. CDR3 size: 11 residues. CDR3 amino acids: CASSGYNEQFF. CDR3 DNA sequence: TGTGCCAGCAGTGGCTACAATGAGCAGTTCTTC.

CDR3 protein: CASESRDLGPGNTIYF. CDR3 bases: TGTGCCAGCGAAAGCCGGGATTTGGGGCCTGGAAACACCATATATTTT. This chain joins TRBV28 and TRBJ1-3, with D perhaps TRBD1 (5 bases). The germline V gene has CDR1 MDHEN and CDR2 SYDVKM. Trimming shortened V by 8 bases and J by 2 bases, and 19 bases separated the two germline ends. This CDR3 spans 16 amino acids.

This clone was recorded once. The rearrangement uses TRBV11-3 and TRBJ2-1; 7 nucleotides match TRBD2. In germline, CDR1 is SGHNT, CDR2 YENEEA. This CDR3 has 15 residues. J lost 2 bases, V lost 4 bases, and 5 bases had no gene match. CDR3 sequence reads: CASSWRGSTYNEQFF. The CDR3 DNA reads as TGTGCCAGCAGCTGGCGGGGGTCAACCTACAATGAGCAGTTCTTC.

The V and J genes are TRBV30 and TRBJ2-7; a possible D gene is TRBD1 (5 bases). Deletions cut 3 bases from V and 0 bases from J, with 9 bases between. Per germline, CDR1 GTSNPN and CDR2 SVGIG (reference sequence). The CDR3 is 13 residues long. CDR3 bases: TGTGCCTGGAGGACAGAGAGCTCCTACGAGCAGTACTTC. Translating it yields CAWRTESSYEQYF.

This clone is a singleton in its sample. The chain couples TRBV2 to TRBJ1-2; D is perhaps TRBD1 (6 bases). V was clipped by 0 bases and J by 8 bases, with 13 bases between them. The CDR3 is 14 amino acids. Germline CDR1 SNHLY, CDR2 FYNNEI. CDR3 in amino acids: CASSEAPQGSGYTF. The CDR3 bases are TGTGCCAGCAGTGAAGCGCCACAGGGAAGCGGCTACACCTTC.

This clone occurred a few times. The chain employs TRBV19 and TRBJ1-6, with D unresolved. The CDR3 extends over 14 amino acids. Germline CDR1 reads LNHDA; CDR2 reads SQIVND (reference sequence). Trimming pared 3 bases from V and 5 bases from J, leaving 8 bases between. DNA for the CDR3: TGTGCCAGTAGTATTGGACTGAATAATTCACCCCTCCACTTT. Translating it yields CASSIGLNNSPLHF.

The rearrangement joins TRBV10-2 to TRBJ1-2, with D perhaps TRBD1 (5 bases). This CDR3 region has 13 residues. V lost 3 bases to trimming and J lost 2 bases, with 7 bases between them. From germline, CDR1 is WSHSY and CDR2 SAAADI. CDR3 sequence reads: CASSDRGNYGYTF. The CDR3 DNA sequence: TGCGCCAGCAGTGATCGGGGGAACTATGGCTACACCTTC.

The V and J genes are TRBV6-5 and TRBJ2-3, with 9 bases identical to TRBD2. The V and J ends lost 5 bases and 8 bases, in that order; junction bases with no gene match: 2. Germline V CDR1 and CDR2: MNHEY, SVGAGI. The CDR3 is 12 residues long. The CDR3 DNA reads TGTGCCAGCAGTCTAGCGGGATTTACGCAGTATTTT. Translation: CASSLAGFTQYF.

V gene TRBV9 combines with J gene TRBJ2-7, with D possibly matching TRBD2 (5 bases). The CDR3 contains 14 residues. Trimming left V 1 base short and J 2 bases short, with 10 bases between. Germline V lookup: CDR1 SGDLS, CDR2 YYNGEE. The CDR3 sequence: CASSVTEGTYEQYF. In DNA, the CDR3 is TGTGCCAGCAGCGTAACCGAGGGAACCTACGAGCAGTACTTC.

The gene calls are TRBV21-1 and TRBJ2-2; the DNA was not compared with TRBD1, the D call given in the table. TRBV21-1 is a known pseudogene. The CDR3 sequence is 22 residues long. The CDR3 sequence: CASSQKQVGFLSFCKITGELFF. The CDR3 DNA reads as TGTGCCAGCAGCCAAAAGCAGGTAGGTTTCCTTTCTTTCTGCAAGATCACCGGGGAGCTGTTTTTT.

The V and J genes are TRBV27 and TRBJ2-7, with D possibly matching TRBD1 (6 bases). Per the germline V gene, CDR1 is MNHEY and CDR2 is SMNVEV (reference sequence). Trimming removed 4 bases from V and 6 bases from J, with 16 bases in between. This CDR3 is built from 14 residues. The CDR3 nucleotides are TGTGCCAGCAGTTCTCAGGGGCAGTACGGCGAGCAGTACTTC. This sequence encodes CASSSQGQYGEQYF.

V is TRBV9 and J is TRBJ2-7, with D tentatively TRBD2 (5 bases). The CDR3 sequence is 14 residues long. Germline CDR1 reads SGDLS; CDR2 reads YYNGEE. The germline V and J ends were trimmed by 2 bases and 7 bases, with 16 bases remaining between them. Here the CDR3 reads CASSVRNPPGEQYF. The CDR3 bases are TGTGCCAGCAGCGTCCGGAATCCCCCGGGGGAGCAGTACTTC.

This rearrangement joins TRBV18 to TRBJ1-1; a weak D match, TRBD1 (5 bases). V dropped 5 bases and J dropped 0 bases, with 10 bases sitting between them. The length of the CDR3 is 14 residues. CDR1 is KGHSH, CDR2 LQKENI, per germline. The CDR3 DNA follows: TGTGCCAGCTCATATGGGGCTGTGAACACTGAAGCTTTCTTT. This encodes CASSYGAVNTEAFF.

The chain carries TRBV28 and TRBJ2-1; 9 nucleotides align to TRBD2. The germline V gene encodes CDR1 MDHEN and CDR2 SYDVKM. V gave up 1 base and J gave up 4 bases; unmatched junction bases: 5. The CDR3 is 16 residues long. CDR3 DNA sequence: TGTGCCAGCAGTTTATATCGGCTAGCGGGATACAATGAGCAGTTCTTC. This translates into CASSLYRLAGYNEQFF.

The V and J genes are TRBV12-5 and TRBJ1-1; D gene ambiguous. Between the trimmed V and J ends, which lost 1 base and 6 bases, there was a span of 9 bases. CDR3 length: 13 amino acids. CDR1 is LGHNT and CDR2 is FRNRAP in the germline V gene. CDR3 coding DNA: TGTGCTAGTGGTTTGGGTACGGCGGCTGAAGCTTTCTTT. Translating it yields CASGLGTAAEAFF.

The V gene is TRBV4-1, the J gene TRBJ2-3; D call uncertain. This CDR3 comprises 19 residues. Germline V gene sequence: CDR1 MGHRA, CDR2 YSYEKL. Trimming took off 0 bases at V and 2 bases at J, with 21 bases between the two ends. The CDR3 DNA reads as TGCGCCAGCAGCCAAGATCGAGCACGGGCTAAGGCAGACACAGATACGCAGTATTTT. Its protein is CASSQDRARAKADTDTQYF.

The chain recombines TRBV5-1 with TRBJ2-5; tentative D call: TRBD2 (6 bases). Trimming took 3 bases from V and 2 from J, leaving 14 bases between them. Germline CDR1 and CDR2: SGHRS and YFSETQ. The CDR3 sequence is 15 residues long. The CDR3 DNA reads TGCGCCAGCAGCTCTCGGGGGAGCGGACAAGAGACCCAGTACTTC. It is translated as CASSSRGSGQETQYF. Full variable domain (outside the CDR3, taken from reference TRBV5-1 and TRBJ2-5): KAGVTQTPRYLIKTRGQQVTLSCSPISGHRSVSWYQQTPGQGLQFLFEYFSETQRNKGNFPGRFSGRQFSNSRSEMNVSTLELGDSALYLCASSSRGSGQETQYFGPGTRLLVL.

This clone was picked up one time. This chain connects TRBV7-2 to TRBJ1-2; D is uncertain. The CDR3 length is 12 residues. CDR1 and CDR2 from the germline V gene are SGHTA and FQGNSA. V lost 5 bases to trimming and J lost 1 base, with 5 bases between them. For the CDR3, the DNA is TGTGCCAGCAGCCTCAATAACTATGGCTACACCTTC. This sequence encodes CASSLNNYGYTF.

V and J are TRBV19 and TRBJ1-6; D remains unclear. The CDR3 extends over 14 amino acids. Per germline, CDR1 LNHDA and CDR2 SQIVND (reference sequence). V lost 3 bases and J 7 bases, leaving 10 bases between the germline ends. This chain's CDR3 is CASSIIGRNSPLHF. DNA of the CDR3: TGTGCCAGTAGTATCATTGGCCGAAATTCACCCCTCCACTTT.

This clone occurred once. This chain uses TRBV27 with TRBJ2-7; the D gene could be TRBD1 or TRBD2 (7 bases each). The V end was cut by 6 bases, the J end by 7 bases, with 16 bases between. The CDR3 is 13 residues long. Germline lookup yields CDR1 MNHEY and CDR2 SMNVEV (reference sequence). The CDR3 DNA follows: TGTGCCAGCAGAGCGGGACAGATAGTAGAGCAGTACTTC. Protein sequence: CASRAGQIVEQYF.

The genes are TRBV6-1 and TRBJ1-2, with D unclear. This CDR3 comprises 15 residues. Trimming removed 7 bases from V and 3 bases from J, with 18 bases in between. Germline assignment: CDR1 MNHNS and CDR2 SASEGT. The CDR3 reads CASTQPPILDYGYTF. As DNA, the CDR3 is TGTGCCAGCACCCAACCCCCGATCTTAGACTATGGCTACACCTTC.

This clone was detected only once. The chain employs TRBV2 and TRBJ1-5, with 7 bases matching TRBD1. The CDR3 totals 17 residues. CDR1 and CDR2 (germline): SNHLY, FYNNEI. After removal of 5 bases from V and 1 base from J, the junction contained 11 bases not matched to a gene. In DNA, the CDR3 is TGTGCCAGCAGTTCACTATGGGGACAGACAAGCAATCAGCCCCAGCATTTT. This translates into CASSSLWGQTSNQPQHF.

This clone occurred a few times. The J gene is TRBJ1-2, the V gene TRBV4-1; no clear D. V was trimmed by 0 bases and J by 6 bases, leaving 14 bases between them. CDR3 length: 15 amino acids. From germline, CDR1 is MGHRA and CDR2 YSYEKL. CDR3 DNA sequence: TGCGCCAGCAGCCAAGATGGGCCATTGCGCGATGGCTACACCTTC. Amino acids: CASSQDGPLRDGYTF.

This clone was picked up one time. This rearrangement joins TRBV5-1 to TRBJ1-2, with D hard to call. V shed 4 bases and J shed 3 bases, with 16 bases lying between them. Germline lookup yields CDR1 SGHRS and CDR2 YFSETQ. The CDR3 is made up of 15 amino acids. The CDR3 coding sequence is TGCGCCAGCAGCGAGGGCCCCCCCGAGGACTATGGCTACACCTTC. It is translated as CASSEGPPEDYGYTF.

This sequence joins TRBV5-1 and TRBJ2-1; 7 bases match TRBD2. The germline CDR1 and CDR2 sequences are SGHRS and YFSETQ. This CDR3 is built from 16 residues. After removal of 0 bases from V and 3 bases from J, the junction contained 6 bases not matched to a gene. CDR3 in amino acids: CASSLVGGGNYNEQFF. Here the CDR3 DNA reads TGCGCCAGCAGCTTGGTGGGCGGGGGTAACTACAATGAGCAGTTCTTC.

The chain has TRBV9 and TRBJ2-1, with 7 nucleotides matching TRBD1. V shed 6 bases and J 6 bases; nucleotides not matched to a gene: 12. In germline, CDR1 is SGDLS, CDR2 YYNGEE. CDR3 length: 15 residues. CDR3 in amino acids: CASTPRQGMGNEQFF. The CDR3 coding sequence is TGTGCCAGCACCCCGCGACAGGGAATGGGCAATGAGCAGTTCTTC.